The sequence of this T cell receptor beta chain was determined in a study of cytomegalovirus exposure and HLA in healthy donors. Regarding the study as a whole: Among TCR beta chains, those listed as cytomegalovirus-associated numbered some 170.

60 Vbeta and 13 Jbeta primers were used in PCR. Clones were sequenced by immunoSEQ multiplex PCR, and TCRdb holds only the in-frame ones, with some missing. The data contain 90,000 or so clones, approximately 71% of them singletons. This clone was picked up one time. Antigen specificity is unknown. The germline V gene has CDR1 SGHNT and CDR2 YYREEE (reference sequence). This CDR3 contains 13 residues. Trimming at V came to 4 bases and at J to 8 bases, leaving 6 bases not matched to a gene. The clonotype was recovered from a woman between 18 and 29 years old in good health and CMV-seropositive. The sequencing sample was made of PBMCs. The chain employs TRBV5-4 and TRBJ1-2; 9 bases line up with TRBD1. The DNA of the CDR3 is TGTGCCAGCAGCATAAACAGGGGGCGCGGCTACACCTTC. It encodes CASSINRGRGYTF.